This T cell receptor beta chain was found in a study of identical twins. Overall study results and limits: Partly confounded zero-insertion analyses could result from invariant MAIT and iNKT cells.

As for this clonotype: Its target is unknown.

Using its own MiXCR run on the 5' RACE reads, TCRdb lists one record per CDR3 protein. The sample has just under 550,000 distinct CDR3 sequences, roughly 15% seen once. These data are also associated with another study on yellow fever vaccine responses in identical twins.

What was sequenced was CD4+ T cells sorted from blood. The source of this sequence is a woman younger than 35 in good health.

This chain's CDR3 is CASTPGGLPLHF. As DNA, the CDR3 is TGTGCCAGCACCCCGGGAGGATTGCCCCTCCACTTT. This chain connects TRBV12-3 or TRBV12-4 to TRBJ1-6; no reliable D call. This CDR3 region has 12 residues. With 7 bases removed from V and 13 bases from J, the gap between germline ends came to 14 bases.